One and the same sample provided the 18 T cell receptor beta chains below, sequenced in a study of blood T cells in healthy people across ages (dated by TCRdb to 2013 to 2016). Receptor libraries were prepared by 5' RACE. Data came from an Illumina HiSeq 2500. The second PCR ran for roughly 7 to 12 cycles and used a J-beta primer mix along with a sample-barcoded 5' primer. Using fastp trimming at Q25 and MiXCR clonotype assembly, TCRdb reanalyzed the public sequencing data and kept in-frame beta chains. Each CDR3 protein appears once, grouped with its most common genes and DNA. This sample has 650,000 to 1,000,000 distinct CDR3 sequences in its table, and roughly 35% of those were observed once. The top ten clones comprise approximately 13% of the sample. The sequenced sample was blood. These receptors all come from a man aged 18 to 29 in good health.

This clonotype has a handful of counts. The rearrangement uses TRBV7-2 and TRBJ1-1; possible D gene TRBD1, 6 bases. This CDR3 comprises 12 residues. Germline CDR1 SGHTA, CDR2 FQGNSA. The V and J ends lost 3 bases and 8 bases respectively, with 10 bases between them. In nucleotides, the CDR3 is TGTGCCAGCAGCTTTGGGGGCAGGGAAGCTTTCTTT. As protein: CASSFGGREAFF. The full variable domain, rest sourced from reference TRBV7-2 and TRBJ1-1, is GAGVSQSPSNKVTEKGKDVELRCDPISGHTALYWYRQSLGQGLEFLIYFQGNSAPDKSGLPSDRFSAERTGGSVSTLTIQRTQQEDSAVYLCASSFGGREAFFGQGTRLTVV.

The sample holds many counts of this clonotype. The J gene is TRBJ2-1, the V gene TRBV5-1; 7 bases fit TRBD2. The CDR3 loop spans 15 amino acids. J lost 0 bases, V lost 7 bases, and 7 bases had no gene match. Germline lookup yields CDR1 SGHRS and CDR2 YFSETQ. DNA for the CDR3: TGCGCCAGCTCCTTGGGGGGGAGCTCCTACAATGAGCAGTTCTTC. Protein: CASSLGGSSYNEQFF.

This sequence joins TRBV27 and TRBJ2-3, with D hard to call. V lost 3 bases, J lost 1 base, and 8 bases lay in between. Germline V gene data show CDR1 as MNHEY and CDR2 as SMNVEV (reference sequence). The CDR3 runs 14 residues. The CDR3 sequence is CASSFGSRTDTQYF. The CDR3 nucleotides are TGTGCCAGCAGTTTCGGGTCTCGCACAGATACGCAGTATTTT.

J is TRBJ1-2 and V is TRBV12-3 or TRBV12-4; 10 bases map to TRBD1. CDR3 length equals 15 residues. The V and J ends lost 1 base and 4 bases, in that order; junction bases with no gene match: 3. The DNA for the CDR3 is TGTGCCAGCAGTTTAGGACAGGGGGCTAGCTATGGCTACACCTTC. It translates to CASSLGQGASYGYTF.

The V call is TRBV27, the J call TRBJ2-2; TRBD2 matches 9 bases. Germline CDR1 is MNHEY and CDR2 is SMNVEV (reference sequence). The CDR3 totals 19 residues. V dropped 3 bases and J dropped 0; count of bases not matched to a gene: 11. CDR3 sequence reads: CASSFPMPAGGPNTGELFF. The CDR3 region has the DNA TGTGCCAGCAGTTTCCCCATGCCAGCGGGGGGTCCGAACACCGGGGAGCTGTTTTTT.

This clonotype was seen a few times. The chain recombines TRBV7-9 with TRBJ1-2, with no clear D. CDR1 and CDR2 from the germline V gene are SEHNR and FQNEAQ (reference sequence). There are 16 residues in the CDR3. V was shortened by 3 bases and J by 6 bases, with 20 bases between the two germline ends. The CDR3, as DNA: TGTGCCAGCAGCTTGGTCGGGAGGCCCCTCGGGGATGGCTACACCTTC. Translating it yields CASSLVGRPLGDGYTF.

This clonotype has a count of ten or more. The V call is TRBV4-3, the J call TRBJ2-1; a possible D gene is TRBD1 (6 bases). Germline CDR1 and CDR2: LGHNA and YSLEER. Trimming removed 2 bases from V and 8 bases from J, with 10 bases in between. The CDR3 length is 13 residues. The CDR3 is CASSQSQGYEQFF. The CDR3 DNA sequence: TGCGCCAGCAGCCAATCACAGGGCTATGAGCAGTTCTTC.

In this sample, this clonotype turned up a few times. The rearrangement uses TRBV7-2 and TRBJ2-3; TRBD2 aligns across 8 bases. J lost 0 bases, V lost 7 bases, and 9 bases had no gene match. This CDR3 has 16 residues. From germline, CDR1 is SGHTA and CDR2 FQGNSA. This CDR3 is CASTSAGGVSTDTQYF. CDR3 bases: TGTGCCAGCACCTCTGCCGGGGGGGTGAGCACAGATACGCAGTATTTT.

The chain is built from TRBV12-3 or TRBV12-4 and TRBJ2-3; 8 positions agree with TRBD1. Trimming took 7 bases from V and 3 from J; bases not matched to a gene: 9. The CDR3 consists of 15 residues. CDR3: CASTPDRARTDTQYF. The CDR3 nucleotides are TGTGCCAGCACCCCGGACAGGGCTAGGACAGATACGCAGTATTTT.

This clonotype has a handful of counts. The chain is built from TRBV10-3 and TRBJ2-1; TRBD2 matches 10 bases. V shed 4 bases and J 7 bases; nucleotides not matched to a gene: 7. The CDR3 runs to 15 residues. Germline V gives CDR1 ENHRY, CDR2 SYGVKD. The CDR3 region is CAISGRERGGNEQFF. The CDR3 DNA follows: TGTGCCATCAGTGGGCGCGAGCGGGGGGGGAATGAGCAGTTCTTC.

Of note for this clonotype: This may be a read error, as it is one base from a much larger clone. V usage is TRBV29-1 and J usage is TRBJ2-1, with D uncertain. Trimming removed 7 bases from V and 0 bases from J, with 13 bases in between. The germline CDR1 and CDR2 sequences are SQVTM and ANQGSEA. The CDR3 is made up of 14 amino acids. The CDR3 region has the DNA TGCAGCGCTGATCAGGAGAGCTCCTACAATGAGCAGTTCTTC. It codes for CSADQESSYNEQFF.

The gene calls are TRBV27 and TRBJ1-5, with 8 bases lining up with TRBD1. The length of the CDR3 is 16 residues. V lost 9 bases, J lost 1 base, and 11 bases stayed unmatched. Per germline, CDR1 MNHEY and CDR2 SMNVEV (reference sequence). CDR3 in DNA: TGTGCCAGACGCCCGGGTCAGGGGGCGAGCAATCAGCCCCAGCATTTT. Translation: CARRPGQGASNQPQHF.

Concerning this clonotype: A much larger clone lies one base from this, so it may be a read error. The chain uses TRBV25-1 and TRBJ1-2; 7 bases are shared with TRBD1. From germline, CDR1 is MGHDK and CDR2 SYGVNS. The CDR3 is made up of 14 amino acids. CDR3 loop: CANSLGTARVGYTF. In DNA form, the CDR3 reads TGTGCCAACAGTCTCGGGACAGCTCGCGTAGGCTACACCTTC.

This sequence joins TRBV5-4 and TRBJ2-2; 10 bases map to TRBD2. Per the germline V gene, CDR1 is SGHNT and CDR2 is YYREEE (reference sequence). There are 15 residues in the CDR3. The ends lost 5 bases at V and 0 bases at J; junction bases unmatched: 1. CDR3 DNA sequence: TGTGCCAGCAGGCTAGCGGGGGCGAACACCGGGGAGCTGTTTTTT. Protein sequence: CASRLAGANTGELFF.

The CDR3 spells CASSLSGAQNTEAFF. In nucleotides, the CDR3 is TGTGCCAGCAGCTTGTCGGGGGCGCAGAACACTGAAGCTTTCTTT. The V gene is TRBV5-4, the J gene TRBJ1-1; a weak D match, TRBD1 (6 bases). The CDR3 contains 15 residues. CDR1 and CDR2 from the germline V gene are SGHNT and YYREEE (reference sequence). Trimming removed 1 base from V and 1 base from J, with 11 bases in between.

This clonotype was observed a handful of times. The genes are TRBV20-1 and TRBJ2-5, with a tentative D call TRBD2 (7 bases). Trimming left V 3 bases short and J 4 bases short, with 15 bases between. Germline V gene lookup returns CDR1 DFQATT and CDR2 SNEGSKA (reference sequence). CDR3 length equals 14 residues. Here the CDR3 DNA reads TGCAGTGCTAGTTTATGGGGGGGCTTAGAGACCCAGTACTTC. Residues: CSASLWGGLETQYF.

This clonotype occurred a few times. The V call is TRBV4-2, the J call TRBJ1-6; D is unresolved. V lost 0 bases and J lost 10, with 13 bases in between. Germline CDR1 and CDR2: LGHNA and YNFKEQ. This CDR3 contains 15 residues. The CDR3 loop is CASSQEMRAQSPLHF. The CDR3 DNA follows: TGTGCCAGCAGCCAAGAGATGCGGGCTCAATCACCCCTCCACTTT.

In its sample, this clonotype was seen a few times. The gene calls are TRBV12-3 or TRBV12-4 and TRBJ1-2; unclear D gene. V was cut by 2 bases and J by 5 bases, with 6 bases left in between. The CDR3 contains 12 residues. The CDR3: CASSLSQYGYTF. The DNA of the CDR3 is TGTGCCAGCAGTTTATCCCAATATGGCTACACCTTC.